Below are 8 T cell receptor beta chains sequenced from a single sample in a study of Tregs in tolerant kidney transplant recipients. The data were produced by immunoSEQ multiplex PCR, yet TCRdb's version contains in-frame clones alone and is incomplete. This sample has 46,000 or so clones, with about 90% found just once. Sample: Tregs from blood. The receptors shown here come from a human donor in good health.

This sequence joins TRBV5-1 and TRBJ1-2; a weak D match, TRBD1 (5 bases). Germline-derived CDR1 and CDR2 are SGHRS and YFSETQ. V lost 3 bases, J lost 5 bases, and 11 bases lay in between. CDR3 length equals 13 residues. CDR3 nucleotides: TGCGCCAGCAGCTGGGGGACGGCATATGGCTACACCTTC. This encodes CASSWGTAYGYTF.

As DNA, the CDR3 is TGTGCCAGCAGCTTCGTAGGGCACGCGTCGCGAAGCTCCTATAATTCACCCCTCCACTTT. This gives the protein CASSFVGHASRSSYNSPLHF. The gene calls are TRBV7-8 and TRBJ1-6; no firm D call. This CDR3 has 20 residues. Trimming pared 3 bases from V and 0 bases from J, leaving 21 bases between. CDR1 and CDR2 from the germline V gene are SGHVS and FQNEAQ.

The chain uses TRBV19 and TRBJ1-5, with D unresolved. With 6 bases removed from V and 4 bases from J, the gap between germline ends came to 16 bases. CDR1 is LNHDA, CDR2 SQIVND, per germline (reference sequence). The CDR3 is 15 amino acids. The CDR3 reads CASSFTPGGNQPQHF. DNA of the CDR3: TGTGCCAGTAGCTTTACACCCGGAGGGAATCAGCCCCAGCATTTT.

The chain is built from TRBV9 and TRBJ1-2, with 7 bases lining up with TRBD1. CDR1 and CDR2 (germline): SGDLS, YYNGEE. The trim removed 3 bases at V and 5 bases at J, leaving 1 base unmatched. The CDR3 totals 12 residues. CDR3 bases: TGTGCCAGCAGCGGCAGGGGGTATGGCTACACCTTC. Encoded protein: CASSGRGYGYTF.

V gene TRBV11-2 combines with J gene TRBJ2-1; D is ambiguous. The V gene's germline CDR1 is SGHAT and CDR2 FQNNGV. The CDR3 extends over 14 amino acids. V dropped 0 bases and J dropped 7 bases, with 10 bases sitting between them. CDR3 nucleotides: TGTGCCAGCAGCTTAGAACTCTCCTTGAATGAGCAGTTCTTC. Its translation is CASSLELSLNEQFF.

CDR3 coding DNA: TGCGCCAGCAGCTTGGGGTGGCGGGGGGAAGAAGATACGCAGTATTTT. Translated, it gives CASSLGWRGEEDTQYF. The V and J genes are TRBV5-1 and TRBJ2-3, with 8 positions matching TRBD2. Germline V CDR1 and CDR2: SGHRS, YFSETQ. There are 16 residues in the CDR3. V shed 0 bases and J 5 bases; nucleotides not matched to a gene: 8. The whole variable domain, filled in from reference TRBV5-1 and TRBJ2-3, reads KAGVTQTPRYLIKTRGQQVTLSCSPISGHRSVSWYQQTPGQGLQFLFEYFSETQRNKGNFPGRFSGRQFSNSRSEMNVSTLELGDSALYLCASSLGWRGEEDTQYFGPGTRLTVL.

This clone was detected only once. The chain couples TRBV5-1 to TRBJ2-1; 7 positions match TRBD2. The CDR3 is 17 residues long. Germline CDR1 is SGHRS and CDR2 is YFSETQ. With V trimmed by 3 bases and J by 6 bases, 15 bases remained unmatched. The CDR3 DNA reads TGCGCCAGCAGCTGGTGGCAGAGGACTAGATTAATCAATGAGCAGTTCTTC. As protein: CASSWWQRTRLINEQFF.

This sequence joins TRBV11-2 and TRBJ2-7; D not certain. Germline CDR1 reads SGHAT; CDR2 reads FQNNGV. Trimming cost V 1 base and J 4 bases, with 8 bases left between them. The CDR3 is made up of 13 amino acids. The CDR3 region has the DNA TGTGCCAGCAGCTTAGGTGTTGGGTACGAGCAGTACTTC. This sequence encodes CASSLGVGYEQYF.